The 10 T cell receptor beta chains in this list originate from one sample, sequenced in a study of CDR3 diversity in severe acne. Using its own MiXCR run on the PCR reads, TCRdb lists one record per CDR3 protein. The table lists more than 85,000 distinct CDR3 sequences, about half of them singletons. The sample taken for sequencing was blood. The receptor source for this set is a male donor with acne.

This rearrangement joins TRBV24-1 to TRBJ2-7, with 9 bases fitting TRBD1. Germline V gene sequence: CDR1 KGHDR, CDR2 SFDVKD. The CDR3 consists of 14 residues. V dropped 6 bases and J dropped 6; count of bases not matched to a gene: 8. CDR3 in DNA: TGTGCCACCAGTCCGGGACAGGGCACCTCCGAGCAGTACTTC. Its translation is CATSPGQGTSEQYF.

V is TRBV10-3 and J is TRBJ1-1; D is unclear. Trimming stripped 2 bases from V and 4 bases from J, with 14 bases between. The CDR3 sequence is 15 residues long. CDR1 is ENHRY and CDR2 is SYGVKD in the germline V gene. CDR3 sequence reads: CAISETQIGSTEAFF. The CDR3 nucleotides are TGTGCCATCAGTGAGACCCAGATTGGGAGCACTGAAGCTTTCTTT.

The genes are TRBV20-1 and TRBJ2-7; 8 bases align to TRBD2. V gave up 6 bases and J gave up 3 bases; unmatched junction bases: 7. CDR1 DFQATT and CDR2 SNEGSKA come from the germline V gene (reference sequence). The CDR3 totals 13 residues. Here the CDR3 reads CSATETSDYEQYF. The DNA of the CDR3 is TGCAGTGCCACCGAGACTAGCGACTACGAGCAGTACTTC.

This clonotype has a handful of counts. The chain combines TRBV10-3 with TRBJ1-1; TRBD1 agrees at 9 bases. J lost 1 base, V lost 0 bases, and 9 bases had no gene match. Germline V gene lookup returns CDR1 ENHRY and CDR2 SYGVKD. There are 18 residues in the CDR3. CDR3 sequence reads: CAISESAPGQGWNTEAFF. Here the CDR3 DNA reads TGTGCCATCAGTGAGTCCGCACCGGGACAGGGCTGGAACACTGAAGCTTTCTTT.

The chain recombines TRBV24-1 with TRBJ2-1, with TRBD2 identical over 10 bases. Germline V gives CDR1 KGHDR, CDR2 SFDVKD. J lost 1 base, V lost 2 bases, and 10 bases had no gene match. This CDR3 has 19 amino acids. CDR3 sequence: CATSDSGQGSGRSYNEQFF. The CDR3 DNA reads as TGTGCCACCAGTGATTCCGGACAGGGTAGCGGGAGGTCCTACAATGAGCAGTTCTTC.

The chain is built from TRBV7-9 and TRBJ1-6, with D hard to call. The CDR3 extends over 12 amino acids. CDR1 is SEHNR and CDR2 is FQNEAQ in the germline V gene (reference sequence). V lost 3 bases to trimming and J lost 9 bases, with 6 bases between them. CDR3 DNA: TGTGCCAGCAGCTTTGACACTTCACCCCTCCACTTT. Amino acid sequence: CASSFDTSPLHF.

J is TRBJ2-7 and V is TRBV13, with D possibly matching TRBD2 (6 bases). With 5 bases removed from V and 11 bases from J, the gap between germline ends came to 19 bases. This CDR3 is built from 13 residues. Germline values: CDR1 PRHDT, CDR2 FYEKMQ (reference sequence). The chain's CDR3 is CASSHGTEAVEYF. The CDR3 DNA is TGTGCCAGCAGCCACGGGACTGAAGCGGTGGAGTACTTC.

The chain employs TRBV25-1 and TRBJ2-7, with 10 nucleotides matching TRBD1. Germline CDR1 reads MGHDK; CDR2 reads SYGVNS. This CDR3 spans 15 amino acids. V was clipped by 4 bases and J by 6 bases; unmatched bases: 9. The CDR3 here is CASSAPGTGVVEQYF. In DNA, the CDR3 is TGTGCCAGCAGTGCTCCCGGGACAGGGGTTGTCGAGCAGTACTTC.

Many counts were recorded for this clonotype. This sequence joins TRBV4-1 and TRBJ2-1; 7 bases line up with TRBD2. The CDR3 is made up of 13 amino acids. V dropped 3 bases and J dropped 7; count of bases not matched to a gene: 3. Per the germline V gene, CDR1 is MGHRA and CDR2 is YSYEKL. CDR3 amino acids: CASSQGGRNEQFF. The CDR3 nucleotides are TGCGCCAGCAGCCAGGGAGGGCGGAATGAGCAGTTCTTC.

The chain links TRBV7-3 to TRBJ1-6; 11 nucleotides agree with TRBD1. This CDR3 contains 15 residues. V lost 5 bases to trimming and J lost 7 bases; unmatched junction nucleotides: 4. Germline CDR1 reads SGHTA; CDR2 reads FQGTGA. Written as DNA, the CDR3 is TGTGCCAGCAGCGCTAGGGACAGGGGGAATTCACCCCTCCACTTT. This codes for CASSARDRGNSPLHF.